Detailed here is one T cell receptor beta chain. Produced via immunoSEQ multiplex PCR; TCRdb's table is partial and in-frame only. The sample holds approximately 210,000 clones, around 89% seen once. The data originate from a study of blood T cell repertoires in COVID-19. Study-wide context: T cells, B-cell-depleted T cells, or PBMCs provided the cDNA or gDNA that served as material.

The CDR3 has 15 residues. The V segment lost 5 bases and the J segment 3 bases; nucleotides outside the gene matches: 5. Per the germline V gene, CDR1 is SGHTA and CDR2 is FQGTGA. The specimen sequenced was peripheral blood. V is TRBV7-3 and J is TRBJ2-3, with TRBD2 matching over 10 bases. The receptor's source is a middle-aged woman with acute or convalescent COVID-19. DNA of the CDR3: TGTGCCAGCAGCCAAGCGGGGGGGTTGACAGATACGCAGTATTTT. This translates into CASSQAGGLTDTQYF.